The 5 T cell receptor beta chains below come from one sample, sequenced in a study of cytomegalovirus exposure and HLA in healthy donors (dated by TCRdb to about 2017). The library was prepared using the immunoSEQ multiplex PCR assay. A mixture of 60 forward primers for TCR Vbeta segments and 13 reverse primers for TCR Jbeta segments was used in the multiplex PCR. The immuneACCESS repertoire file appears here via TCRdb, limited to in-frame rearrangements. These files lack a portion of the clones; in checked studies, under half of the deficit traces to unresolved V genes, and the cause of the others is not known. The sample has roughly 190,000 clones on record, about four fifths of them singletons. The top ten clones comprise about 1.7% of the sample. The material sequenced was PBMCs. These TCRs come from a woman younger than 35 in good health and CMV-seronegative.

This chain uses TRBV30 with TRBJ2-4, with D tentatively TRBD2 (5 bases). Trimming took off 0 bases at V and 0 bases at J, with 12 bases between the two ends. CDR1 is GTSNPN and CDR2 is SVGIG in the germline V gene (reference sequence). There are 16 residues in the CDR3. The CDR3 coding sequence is TGTGCCTGGAGTGTAGTTGGCGGACTAGCCAAAAACATTCAGTACTTC. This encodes CAWSVVGGLAKNIQYF.

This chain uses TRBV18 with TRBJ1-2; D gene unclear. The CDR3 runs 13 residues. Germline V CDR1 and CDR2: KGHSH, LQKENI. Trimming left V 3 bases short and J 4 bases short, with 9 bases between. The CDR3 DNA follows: TGTGCCAGCTCACCTAACAGTTTCTATGGCTACACCTTC. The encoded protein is CASSPNSFYGYTF.

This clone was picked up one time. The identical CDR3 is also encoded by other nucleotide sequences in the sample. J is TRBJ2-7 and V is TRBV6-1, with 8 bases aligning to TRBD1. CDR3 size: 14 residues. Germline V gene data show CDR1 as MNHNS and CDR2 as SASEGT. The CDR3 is CASSFGRGRYEQYV. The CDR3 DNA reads TGCGCCAGCAGCTTCGGCAGGGGGCGCTACGAGCAGTACGTC.

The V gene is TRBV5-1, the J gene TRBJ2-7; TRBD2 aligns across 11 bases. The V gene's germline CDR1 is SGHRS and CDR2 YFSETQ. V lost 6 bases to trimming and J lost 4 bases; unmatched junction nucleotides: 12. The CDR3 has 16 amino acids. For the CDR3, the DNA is TGCGCCAGCAAGCTAGCGGGAGGCCTATTCGAGTACGAGCAGTACTTC. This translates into CASKLAGGLFEYEQYF.

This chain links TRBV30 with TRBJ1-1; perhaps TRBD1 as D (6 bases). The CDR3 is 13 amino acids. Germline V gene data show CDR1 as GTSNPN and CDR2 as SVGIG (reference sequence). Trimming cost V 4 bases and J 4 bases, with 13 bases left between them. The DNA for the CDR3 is TGTGCCTGGACCAGGGGATGGGGCACTGAAGCTTTCTTT. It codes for CAWTRGWGTEAFF.